The present T cell receptor beta chain was sequenced within a study of T cell responses to AZD1222 COVID-19 vaccine. Study-wide results and caveats: Reports indicate that nearly half of spike-specific TCRs are directed at unmutated variant regions. Along spike, vaccine-associated CD4 TCRs were found throughout, with dominance at 160-218 and 743-854. Clonal diversity may have been underestimated, and the donors were mostly white British, with more females than males.

The CDR3 totals 12 residues. The V end lost 5 bases, the J end lost 5 bases, and 10 bases lay between the germline ends. Germline-derived CDR1 and CDR2 are SGHRS and YFSETQ. Combined were second doses at about 4 or about 12 weeks. Profiling relied on immunoSEQ multiplex PCR, and the TCRdb table lists in-frame clones only, not all of them. The repertoire includes 150,000 to 200,000 clones, roughly 90% of them detected once, and nearly 3.5% sits in the top ten. This clone was counted once. Its antigen is undetermined. The sequencing here drew on peripheral blood, taken 28 days after the second AZD1222 dose. V gene TRBV5-1 combines with J gene TRBJ2-5; D ambiguous. This clonotype was obtained from an adult who received the AZD1222 COVID-19 vaccine. CDR3 in amino acids: CASRVAAETQYF. The CDR3, as DNA: TGCGCCAGCAGGGTGGCAGCGGAGACCCAGTACTTC.